The rows below give T cell receptor beta chains drawn from one sample of a study of shared T cell receptors in the human thymus. TCRdb's copy holds only in-frame clones and misses some; the assay was immunoSEQ multiplex PCR. The sample contains 500,000 to 550,000 clones, approximately 80% of which appear only once. The same data also contributed to another study, on human thymus T cells.

The sequencing sample was made of thymocytes. These receptors all stem from a boy under two years old with a congenital heart defect. The CDR3 runs from the conserved cysteine through the conserved F or W. D genes are given only for firm matches. Some rows have no size entry. The others give once, few or many, or a class for an expanded clone.

D: TRBD1; V: TRBV5-1; size: -; J: TRBJ2-7; length: 13; CDR3: CASSPRDRGEQYF; DNA: TGCGCCAGCAGCCCCCGGGACAGGGGCGAGCAGTACTTC
D: -; V: TRBV2; size: -; J: TRBJ2-5; length: 11; CDR3: CASRTGETQYF; DNA: TGTGCCAGCAGGACTGGGGAGACCCAGTACTTC
D: TRBD2; V: TRBV6-7; size: once; J: TRBJ2-1; length: 14; CDR3: CASSGTSEYNEQFF; DNA: TGTGCCAGCAGTGGGACTAGCGAGTACAATGAGCAGTTCTTC
D: TRBD1; V: TRBV11-2; size: -; J: TRBJ1-2; length: 14; CDR3: CASSHQGAAWGYTF; DNA: TGTGCCAGCAGCCATCAGGGGGCGGCGTGGGGCTACACCTTC
D: TRBD1; V: TRBV27; size: once; J: TRBJ2-3; length: 14; CDR3: CATWGTQGADTQYF; DNA: TGTGCCACCTGGGGGACGCAGGGGGCGGATACGCAGTATTTT
D: TRBD2; V: TRBV29-1; size: -; J: TRBJ2-1; length: 15; CDR3: CSAHRGLAEYNEQFF; DNA: TGCAGCGCGCACAGGGGACTAGCGGAATACAATGAGCAGTTCTTC
D: TRBD1; V: TRBV19; size: -; J: TRBJ2-2; length: 14; CDR3: CASSGQGSTGELFF; DNA: TGTGCCAGTTCGGGACAGGGGAGTACCGGGGAGCTGTTTTTT
D: -; V: TRBV9; size: -; J: TRBJ2-1; length: 15; CDR3: CASSERRVPHNEQFF; DNA: TGTGCCAGCAGTGAGAGGAGGGTCCCCCACAATGAGCAGTTCTTC
D: -; V: TRBV4-3; size: -; J: TRBJ1-2; length: 14; CDR3: CASSPTGGNYGYTF; DNA: TGCGCCAGCAGCCCCACGGGGGGTAACTATGGCTACACCTTC
D: -; V: TRBV18; size: -; J: TRBJ2-7; length: 15; CDR3: CASSSGSRLSYEQYF; DNA: TGTGCCAGCTCCTCGGGGTCTAGGCTTTCCTACGAGCAGTACTTC
D: TRBD2; V: TRBV19; size: few; J: TRBJ2-3; length: 17; CDR3: CASSIRVSSGTLKGQYF; DNA: TGTGCCAGTAGTATAAGGGTCTCCAGCGGGACGCTTAAGGGGCAGTATTTT
D: -; V: TRBV27; size: -; J: TRBJ2-2; length: 13; CDR3: CASSFITGGELFF; DNA: TGTGCCAGCAGTTTCATTACGGGCGGGGAGCTGTTTTTT
D: -; V: TRBV10-3; size: few; J: TRBJ2-7; length: 12; CDR3: CAISQTGPEQYF; DNA: TGTGCCATCAGTCAGACAGGCCCCGAGCAGTACTTC
D: TRBD2; V: TRBV5-1; size: -; J: TRBJ2-1; length: 20; CDR3: CASSFLPGLAGGWSYNEQFF; DNA: TGCGCCAGCAGCTTTCTCCCGGGACTAGCGGGAGGTTGGTCCTACAATGAGCAGTTCTTC
D: -; V: TRBV5-1; size: -; J: TRBJ2-5; length: 15; CDR3: CASSLPEQTPGEQYF; DNA: TGCGCCAGCAGCTTGCCGGAACAAACCCCTGGGGAGCAGTACTTC
D: -; V: TRBV4-3; size: once; J: TRBJ2-1; length: 18; CDR3: CASSQVPASPSSYNEQFF; DNA: TGCGCCAGCAGCCAAGTCCCGGCTAGCCCAAGCTCCTACAATGAGCAGTTCTTC
D: -; V: TRBV6-5; size: -; J: TRBJ2-5; length: 14; CDR3: CASTPPGGRETQYF; DNA: TGTGCCAGCACTCCGCCCGGGGGGCGAGAGACCCAGTACTTC
D: TRBD1; V: TRBV10-1; size: -; J: TRBJ2-1; length: 16; CDR3: CASSVGQGPSYNEQFF; DNA: TGCGCCAGCAGTGTCGGACAGGGACCCTCCTACAATGAGCAGTTCTTC
D: TRBD1; V: TRBV11-2; size: -; J: TRBJ1-1; length: 17; CDR3: CASSLDLHGTAGEEAFF; DNA: TGTGCCAGCAGCTTAGATCTTCATGGGACAGCCGGTGAGGAAGCTTTCTTT
D: -; V: TRBV6-5; size: -; J: TRBJ2-7; length: 15; CDR3: CASSLGGGRGYEQYF; DNA: TGTGCCAGCAGTTTAGGGGGGGGCAGGGGCTACGAGCAGTACTTC
D: -; V: TRBV19; size: -; J: TRBJ1-1; length: 14; CDR3: CASSIAPGNTEAFF; DNA: TGTGCCAGTAGTATAGCCCCCGGGAACACTGAAGCTTTCTTT
D: TRBD1; V: TRBV29-1; size: -; J: TRBJ2-7; length: 15; CDR3: CSVEDGGQGPYEQYF; DNA: TGCAGCGTTGAAGATGGGGGACAGGGACCCTACGAGCAGTACTTC
D: -; V: TRBV27; size: once; J: TRBJ2-7; length: 13; CDR3: CASSNGIAYEQYF; DNA: TGTGCCAGCAGTAACGGGATTGCCTACGAGCAGTACTTC